The rows below give T cell receptor beta chains drawn from one sample of a study of T-cell reconstitution after alpha-beta-depleted transplantation in children. TCRdb reprocessed the PCR reads via MiXCR and lists one record per CDR3 protein. In the table there are about 1,000,000 distinct CDR3 sequences, about 26% of which are singletons. This specimen was PBMCs, mostly from graft donor cells, taken 360 days after TCRalphabeta/CD19-depleted stem cell transplant. These receptors all come from a boy in the first two years of life who had a stem cell transplant for SCID, so the T cells may come from the graft donor. CDR3s include the opening cysteine and the closing phenylalanine or tryptophan. Fields, in order: J gene, D gene, clone size, V gene, CDR3 protein, CDR3 DNA. D genes are given only for firm matches. Only part of the rows carry a size: once, few, many, or a class if the clone is expanded.

>TRBJ1-2|NA|few|TRBV10-3
CAIAKTTGIPTNYGYTF
TGTGCCATCGCCAAAACCACAGGGATACCTACTAACTATGGCTACACCTTC
>TRBJ2-3|NA|NA|TRBV4-1
CASSQSGPSTDTQYF
TGCGCCAGCAGCCAAAGCGGTCCTAGCACAGATACGCAGTATTTT
>TRBJ2-3|TRBD2|NA|TRBV5-6
CASSSMGLATDTQYF
TGTGCCAGCAGCTCGATGGGACTAGCCACAGATACGCAGTATTTT
>TRBJ2-5|NA|NA|TRBV2
CASSVGGKTQYF
TGTGCCAGCAGTGTGGGCGGGAAGACCCAGTACTTC
>TRBJ2-3|TRBD1|few|TRBV24-1
CATAPGGGRTDTQYF
TGTGCCACCGCACCAGGGGGTGGGCGAACAGATACGCAGTATTTT
>TRBJ2-3|NA|few|TRBV7-6
CASSLGAYTDTQYF
TGTGCCAGCAGCTTAGGGGCCTACACAGATACGCAGTATTTT
>TRBJ1-5|NA|NA|TRBV7-2
CASSLVRAQQPQHF
TGTGCCAGCAGCTTAGTCCGAGCCCAACAGCCCCAGCATTTT
>TRBJ1-2|NA|few|TRBV4-1
CASSQESTSYGYTF
TGCGCCAGCAGCCAAGAAAGCACGAGCTATGGCTACACCTTC
>TRBJ1-5|TRBD1|NA|TRBV5-1
CASSRGQGAKGNQPQHF
TGCGCCAGCAGCCGGGGACAGGGGGCGAAGGGCAATCAGCCCCAGCATTTT
>TRBJ2-5|TRBD1|NA|TRBV10-3
CAISRDSLQETQYF
TGTGCCATCAGCCGGGACAGCTTGCAAGAGACCCAGTACTTC
>TRBJ2-7|TRBD1|few|TRBV2
CASRPLGQPLYEQYF
TGTGCCAGCAGACCCCTGGGACAGCCCCTCTACGAGCAGTACTTC
>TRBJ2-7|NA|NA|TRBV20-1
CSARSQLQGSYEQYF
TGCAGTGCTAGATCCCAACTACAGGGATCCTACGAGCAGTACTTC
>TRBJ1-5|NA|NA|TRBV24-1
CATSGEHSNQPQHF
TGTGCCACCAGTGGAGAGCACAGTAATCAGCCCCAGCATTTT
>TRBJ2-3|NA|NA|TRBV5-1
CASSLNGFYTDTQYF
TGCGCCAGCAGCTTGAACGGATTTTACACAGATACGCAGTATTTT
>TRBJ2-1|TRBD2|many|TRBV12-3/TRBV12-4
CASSLGLARNEQFF
TGTGCCAGCAGTTTGGGACTAGCCCGCAATGAGCAGTTCTTC
>TRBJ1-5|TRBD1|NA|TRBV19
CASSIGQGYQPQHF
TGTGCCAGTAGTATAGGACAGGGGTACCAGCCCCAGCATTTT
>TRBJ1-1|NA|NA|TRBV29-1
CSVFPSGLTEAFF
TGCAGCGTCTTCCCGTCTGGTTTAACTGAAGCTTTCTTT
>TRBJ2-1|NA|NA|TRBV3-1
CASSQDRVKQFF
TGTGCCAGCAGCCAAGATAGGGTGAAACAGTTCTTC
>TRBJ1-2|NA|NA|TRBV2
CASNFRADANYGYTF
TGTGCCAGCAATTTTAGGGCGGATGCTAACTATGGCTACACCTTC
>TRBJ1-5|TRBD1|NA|TRBV7-3
CASSLRDRRLPQHF
TGTGCCAGCAGCCTAAGGGACAGGAGGCTGCCCCAGCATTTT